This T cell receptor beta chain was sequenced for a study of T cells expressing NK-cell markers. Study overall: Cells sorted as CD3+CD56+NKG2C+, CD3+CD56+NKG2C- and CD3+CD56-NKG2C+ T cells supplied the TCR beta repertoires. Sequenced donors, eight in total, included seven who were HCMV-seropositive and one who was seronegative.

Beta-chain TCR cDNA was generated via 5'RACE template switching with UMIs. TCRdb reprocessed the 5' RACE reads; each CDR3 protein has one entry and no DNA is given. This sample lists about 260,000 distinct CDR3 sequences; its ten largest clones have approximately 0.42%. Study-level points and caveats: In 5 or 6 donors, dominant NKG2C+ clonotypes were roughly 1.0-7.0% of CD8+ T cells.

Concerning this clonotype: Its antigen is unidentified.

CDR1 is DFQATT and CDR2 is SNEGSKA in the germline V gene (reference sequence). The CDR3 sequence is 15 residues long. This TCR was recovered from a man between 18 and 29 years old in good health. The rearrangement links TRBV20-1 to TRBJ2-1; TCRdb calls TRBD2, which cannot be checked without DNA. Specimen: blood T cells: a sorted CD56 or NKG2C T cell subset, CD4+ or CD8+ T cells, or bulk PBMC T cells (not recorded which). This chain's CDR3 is CSAGTSGRVGNEQFF.